Sequencing of this T cell receptor (beta chain) was carried out in a study of blood T cells in healthy people across ages (dated by TCRdb to about 2015). With regard to the full study: In model experiments, template switching captured roughly one uniquely barcoded TCR beta cDNA molecule for every two T cells. The donors were split into four age groups: young (average approximately 16 years), middle-aged (roughly 40), aged (about 62) and long-lived (approximately 80). The study analyzed two additional independent replicas of 1 million unique cDNA reads from the same blood draw for two donors, one aged 18 to 29 and one aged 80 or older. Donors of different ages were randomly distributed across sequencing lanes to avoid experimental bias. Age-related changes in TCR beta repertoire diversity were measured in the study by deep sequencing normalized with unique cDNA molecular identifiers. What the study reported, not specific to this receptor: Because the CMV infection status of the donors was unknown, age-related changes in expanded clonotypes may potentially have been confounded. Conclusive comparison of naive and antigen-experienced compartments was prevented by the profiling of bulk unsorted PBMCs. As age increased, observed TCR beta diversity per million T cells dropped in a roughly linear way, and a significant reduction was already evident by age 40. Estimates of total diversity from one million sequenced T cells were regarded as lower bounds and underestimates. Compared with the aged group, the long-lived group had more naive CD4+ T cells, fewer expanded clones and increased TCR diversity, a pattern suggesting age selection. A strong correlation was found between observed TCR beta diversity and the percentage of naive T cells measured by flow cytometry.

The 39 donors, aged roughly 6 to 90 years, were systemically healthy Caucasian individuals from Russia. Each donor gave roughly 11 milliliters of peripheral blood, drawn into EDTA-treated Vacutainer tubes. Ficoll-Paque density-gradient centrifugation was used to isolate PBMCs, with at least 7 million per sample. Total RNA, at least 6 micrograms per sample, was extracted from PBMCs with Trizol reagent. For every donor, flow cytometry on a PBMC aliquot measured the percentage of naive CD45RAhigh/CD27high T cells. Comment on this clonotype: The antigen it binds to is not known. It has no much larger one-base neighbor in the sample; base qualities were not kept.

Library preparation was by 5' RACE. Sequencing used an Illumina HiSeq 2500. The second PCR ran for roughly 7 to 12 cycles and used a J-beta primer mix along with a sample-barcoded 5' primer. A template-switch 5' adaptor carrying 12 random nucleotides introduced a unique molecular identifier onto each TCR beta cDNA molecule. Each sample yielded at least 3 million CDR3-containing paired-end reads. The Mint cDNA synthesis kit, primed by a TRBC-specific oligonucleotide, was used to synthesize first-strand cDNA from all RNA. Following uracil-DNA glycosylase treatment, all cDNA underwent a first 18-cycle PCR with the universal primers M1SS and BC2_uni_R. In the paper's pipeline: Each sample was normalized by randomly selecting 1 million high-quality reads, each carrying a distinct molecular identifier. Reads sharing molecular identifiers were discarded rather than binned into consensus sequences. MiTCR, with a Q25 quality threshold and the strictest error-elimination algorithm, was used for CDR3 identification, clonotype clustering and error correction. Lower-bound total TCR beta diversity was estimated with a nonparametric unseen species model using Euler transformation. The public sequencing data were trimmed at Q25 with fastp and processed into clonotypes with MiXCR by TCRdb, which kept only in-frame beta chains. Identical CDR3 protein sequences are pooled into one entry, listed with their most common genes and DNA. TCRdb, not the authors, supplied the V and J calls. A total of 1.5 million or so distinct CDR3 sequences appear in this sample, 42% of them only once. 7.9% of the sample is taken by the ten largest.

The cysteine opens and the phenylalanine closes a CDR3 of 16 amino acids. The CDR3 DNA has 48 bases and is translated from base 1. As encoded in the germline V gene (reference sequence), CDR1 is MNHEY while CDR2 is SMNVEV. The germline ends are 18 bases apart after V is trimmed by 7 bases and J by 0 bases. The rearrangement joined TRBV27 to TRBJ1-1; D gene: possibly TRBD1, on 5 matching bases. The material sequenced was blood. This sequence originates from a woman aged 18-29 years in good health. The CDR3 sequence is CASTHTSREMNTEAFF. The DNA reads as follows: TGTGCCAGCACCCATACATCCAGGGAAATGAACACTGAAGCTTTCTTT.